This T cell receptor (beta chain) emerged from a study of T cell responses to AZD1222 COVID-19 vaccine. Study findings and constraints: Clonal diversity may have been underestimated, and the donors were mostly white British, with more females than males.

Comments on this clone: Its cognate antigen is unknown.

Assay: immunoSEQ multiplex PCR; the TCRdb copy retains only in-frame clones and omits some. Of roughly 120,000 clones in the sample, around nine tenths were seen once. With 3 bases removed from V and 7 bases from J, the gap between germline ends came to 9 bases. This CDR3 contains 13 residues. J is TRBJ1-4 and V is TRBV12-3 or TRBV12-4; maybe TRBD1 (5 bases). The sequence was collected from an adult who received the AZD1222 COVID-19 vaccine. The sequencing used peripheral blood, collected 28 days after the second AZD1222 dose. CDR3 coding DNA: TGTGCCAGCAGTTTGGTGGGGGGTGAAAAACTGTTTTTT. As protein: CASSLVGGEKLFF.